This is a list of T cell receptor beta chains from one sample in a study of blood T cell repertoires in COVID-19. Profiled with immunoSEQ multiplex PCR; TCRdb holds only in-frame clones, not every one. Of approximately 62,000 clones in the sample, around 74% were seen once. The sequencing sample was made of peripheral blood. These receptors all stem from a woman in her fifties or sixties with active or convalescent COVID-19. CDR3s include the opening cysteine and the closing phenylalanine or tryptophan. D genes are given only for firm matches. Only part of the rows carry a size: once, few, many, or a class if the clone is expanded.

clone_size	v_call	j_call	d_call	cdr3_nt	cdr3_aa
-	TRBV9	TRBJ2-2	TRBD2	TGTGCCAGCAGCCGATGGGAACTAGCGGCCGCCACCGGGGAGCTGTTTTTT	CASSRWELAAATGELFF
-	TRBV9	TRBJ2-1	TRBD2	TGTGCCAGCAGTGTTATAGCGGGAGGAGCCTACAATGAGCAGTTCTTC	CASSVIAGGAYNEQFF
-	TRBV7-2	TRBJ2-5	TRBD2	TGTGCCAGCAGCTTTCTTGGACTAGCGGGAGAGAGAGAGACCCAGTACTTC	CASSFLGLAGERETQYF
few	TRBV20-1	TRBJ2-7	-	TGCAGTGCTAGTTACCAGGGCTACGAGCAGTACTTC	CSASYQGYEQYF
-	TRBV5-4	TRBJ1-3	-	TGTGCCAGCAGCTTGGAGGGGTTTGGAAACACCATATATTTT	CASSLEGFGNTIYF
-	TRBV30	TRBJ2-1	-	TGTGCCTGGAGTAGTCCCATAATTGGGGCCAATGAGCAGTTCTTC	CAWSSPIIGANEQFF
-	TRBV18	TRBJ1-1	-	TGTGCCAGCTCCCTCCAACAGGGTAACACTGAAGCTTTCTTT	CASSLQQGNTEAFF
once	TRBV7-2	TRBJ1-4	-	TGTGCCAGCAGGGTGCACAGCTCTAATGAAAAACTGTTTTTT	CASRVHSSNEKLFF
-	TRBV27	TRBJ2-1	-	TGTGCCAGCAGTTACGCGGGGTTACCAGGGAATGAGCAGTTCTTC	CASSYAGLPGNEQFF
-	TRBV5-1	TRBJ2-7	-	TGCGCCAGTCGACCTACTACTTCCTACGAGCAGTACTTC	CASRPTTSYEQYF
-	TRBV4-3	TRBJ1-2	-	TGCGCCAGCAGCCAAGAGCCGGGGTTGAGTGGCTACACCTTC	CASSQEPGLSGYTF
-	TRBV18	TRBJ2-2	TRBD2	TGTGCCAGCTCACCCCGACTAGCGGGAGCCACCGGGGAGCTGTTTTTT	CASSPRLAGATGELFF